This TCR beta chain was obtained from a study of immune evolution from preneoplasia to lung adenocarcinoma. Study-level results: Normal lung had highest clonality; later lesions appeared denser, more diverse. From normal lung to invasive adenocarcinoma, top clone frequencies appeared to decrease.

A remark on this clone: Its antigen is undetermined.

Resections took place in Japan or China from 2014 to 2017. Premalignant or tumor cells were enriched by macro-dissection after pathologic assessment. This CDR3 spans 15 amino acids. Looked up from germline, CDR1 is KGHSH and CDR2 is LQKENI. V lost 0 bases, J lost 0 bases, and 8 bases lay in between. Sequencing was performed with immunoSEQ multiplex PCR; in TCRdb, only in-frame clones are kept and a portion is missing. The sample holds about 11,000 clones, 86% seen once. The sequencing sample was made of FFPE invasive lung adenocarcinoma tissue. The chain employs TRBV18 and TRBJ1-2; D not certain. The TCR sequence derives from a person aged 70 to 79 with invasive lung adenocarcinoma. CDR3 amino acids: CASSPPSKANYGYTF. As DNA, the CDR3 is TGTGCCAGCTCACCACCCTCGAAAGCTAACTATGGCTACACCTTC.